Below, one TCR beta chain is given with its context. This entry belongs to a study of T-cell reconstitution after alpha-beta-depleted transplantation in children. The CDR3 loop spans 17 amino acids. Germline loops: CDR1 MNHEY, CDR2 SVGEGT. The V gene lost 2 bases and the J gene lost 0 bases, with 13 bases spanning the gap. Unique molecular identifiers featured in how the TCRbeta library was prepared. TCRdb independently ran MiXCR on the PCR reads; one entry per CDR3 protein. The profile shows hundreds of thousands of distinct CDR3 sequences, roughly a tenth of them singletons. The receptor was isolated from a human donor who donated a stem cell graft to a child with acute myeloid leukemia. This sequence joins TRBV6-2 or TRBV6-3 and TRBJ1-4, with a tentative D call TRBD1 (6 bases). Specimen: PBMCs from the stem cell graft donor, collected from the stem cell graft. Here the CDR3 DNA reads TGTGCCAGCAGTTACCCGACAGGACCTGCAACTAATGAAAAACTGTTTTTT. It specifies CASSYPTGPATNEKLFF.